This T cell receptor beta chain is drawn from a study of cytomegalovirus exposure and HLA in healthy donors. The PCR made use of 60 Vbeta and 13 Jbeta primers. Clones were read by immunoSEQ multiplex PCR, and TCRdb kept only the in-frame ones, dropping some. The table lists some 130,000 clones, approximately 78% of them singletons. This clonotype was sampled from a woman between 45 and 60 years old in good health and CMV-seropositive. Material: PBMCs.

This CDR3 reads CASSDRVAYEQYF. Written as DNA, the CDR3 is TGTGCCAGCTCGGACAGGGTGGCCTACGAGCAGTACTTC. The chain is built from TRBV2 and TRBJ2-5; TRBD1 matches at 8 bases. With the DNA end fitting TRBJ2-7 better, the J assignment may be wrong. Germline CDR1 SNHLY, CDR2 FYNNEI. This CDR3 is built from 13 residues.